This T cell receptor (beta chain) appears in the sequencing data of a study of naive and memory T cell subsets. Study results and caveats: No ground truth validated the naive and memory repertoire findings. Over 95% of naive TCR sequences appeared only once, unlike memory subsets.

This clonotype was seen many times. Antigen specificity is unknown. An equimolar mix of two oligonucleotides served as the beta constant-region primer for TRBC1 and TRBC2. Using its own MiXCR run on the UMI-ligation and nested PCR reads, TCRdb lists one record per CDR3 protein. The sample records approximately 5,100 distinct CDR3 sequences, 7% being singletons. This clonotype was obtained from a human donor in good health. Sequencing used effector memory CD8+ T cells from blood. Noted subset: effector memory, CD45RA- CD27-.

CDR3 nucleotides: TGCAGTGTCAGACCCGGGGACACTGAAGCTTTCTTT. This gives the protein CSVRPGDTEAFF. The V call is TRBV20-1, the J call TRBJ1-1; D is unresolved. The V and J ends lost 7 bases and 3 bases respectively, with 12 bases between them. This CDR3 is 12 amino acids long. Looked up from germline, CDR1 is DFQATT and CDR2 is SNEGSKA (reference sequence).